This T cell receptor (beta chain) emerged from a study of blood T cell repertoires in COVID-19. About the study: Some COVID-19 samples were acute and others convalescent; all came from the United States, Italy and Spain. Sources were T cells, B-cell-depleted T cells, or PBMCs; the material itself was cDNA or gDNA.

In the original processing: Amplification from reference gene primers served as the basis for estimated nucleated cell counts. Clones were read by immunoSEQ multiplex PCR, and TCRdb kept only the in-frame ones, dropping some. V and J calls and clone size come straight from that table; D and trimming were deduced from the DNA. The data hold 200,000 to 250,000 clones, with 83% observed a single time. V lost 3 bases to trimming and J lost 7 bases; unmatched junction nucleotides: 11. The CDR3 is 16 amino acids. CDR1 is MRHNA and CDR2 is SNTAGT in the germline V gene. The V and J genes are TRBV6-4 and TRBJ2-1, with 8 bases matching TRBD2. Sequenced material: peripheral blood. The receptor was derived from a woman aged 45 to 65 with acute or convalescent COVID-19. CDR3 bases: TGTGCCAGCAGTGAATCCGGGACTAGAGGTAGTAATGAGCAGTTCTTC. Protein product: CASSESGTRGSNEQFF.